This T cell receptor (beta chain) was sequenced for a study of shared clonotypes between healthy human individuals. The input for sorted-subset replicate PCRs was 150 to 200 ng DNA, about 30,000 T cell genomes. The assay was immunoSEQ multiplex PCR, and TCRdb's table has in-frame clones only and misses some. The table lists over 850,000 clones, around three quarters of them singletons. The V and J ends lost 2 bases and 5 bases respectively, with 18 bases between them. The CDR3 length is 16 residues. The germline CDR1 and CDR2 sequences are MDHEN and SYDVKM. The sequenced sample was memory CD4+ T cells from PBMCs. Subset indicated: CD45RA-negative fraction. The V gene is TRBV28, the J gene TRBJ2-5; D may correspond to TRBD1 or TRBD2 (7 bases each). This TCR came from a man aged 18 to 35 in good health. Some clones in this sample may be carry-over from other donors' samples. DNA for the CDR3: TGTGCCAGCAGTTTAACGACAGGGAGGGATGGCGAGACCCAGTACTTC. Translated, it gives CASSLTTGRDGETQYF.